The sequence of this TCR beta chain was determined in a study of T cells in Graves' hyperthyroidism and ophthalmopathy. This clonotype was counted many times. Its antigen is undetermined. Amplification targeted TCR beta CDR3 regions from RNA transcripts. Primed by the HTBI set, a first-round RT-PCR was run on the TCR CDR3. MiXCR, applied by TCRdb to the multiplex PCR reads, yields one record per CDR3 protein. The sample carries around 300,000 distinct CDR3 sequences, roughly 13% recorded once. CDR3 length: 14 amino acids. The V and J ends lost 1 base and 2 bases respectively, with 11 bases between them. Per germline, CDR1 DFQATT and CDR2 SNEGSKA (reference sequence). The authors deemed Graves' hyperthyroidism stable absent ophthalmopathy progression within 18 months. Every diagnosis used clinical symptoms, serum thyroxine and TRAb, thyroid ultrasound and orbital computed tomography. Study conclusions and caveats: Blood also carried most thyroid clonotypes expanded above 0.001. A model built on 13 V-J features separated ophthalmopathy from stable hyperthyroidism.

Sequenced input: blood. This chain links TRBV20-1 with TRBJ1-1; D not certain. This TCR was sampled from a woman aged 40 to 49 with Graves' hyperthyroidism. CDR3 sequence reads: CSARGGGSNTEAFF. CDR3 sequence (DNA): TGCAGTGCTAGAGGAGGCGGGAGTAACACTGAAGCTTTCTTT.